This T cell receptor beta chain was captured in a study of T cells in Graves' hyperthyroidism and ophthalmopathy. The study's findings and limits: Appearing also in blood were most of the thyroid clonotypes expanded above 0.001.

The sample holds many counts of this clonotype. Its antigen is undetermined. Researchers amplified the TCR beta CDR3 regions from RNA transcripts. HTBI primers were used for first-round RT-PCR of the TCR CDR3. TCRdb called the multiplex PCR reads again in MiXCR, with one record for every CDR3 protein. The sample shows 550,000 to 700,000 distinct CDR3 sequences, around 15% of them seen only once. The CDR3 is 15 amino acids. Germline V gene lookup returns CDR1 SGHNT and CDR2 YYREEE (reference sequence). Trimming removed 4 bases from V and 2 bases from J, with 15 bases in between. This TCR was sampled from a woman between 40 and 50 years old with Graves' ophthalmopathy. Sequences were obtained from blood. The chain combines TRBV5-4 with TRBJ2-5; D remains ambiguous. In nucleotides, the CDR3 is TGTGCCAGCAGCACGGAGCACAGATCACAAGAGACCCAGTACTTC. This codes for CASSTEHRSQETQYF.